The clone carrying this T cell receptor (beta chain) has a count of ten or more. The data are from a study of CD8 T cells in ankylosing spondylitis. V lost 6 bases and J 4 bases, leaving 18 bases between the germline ends. The CDR3 runs to 15 residues. TCRdb processed the 5' RACE reads anew with MiXCR; each CDR3 protein has one entry. The repertoire holds 200,000 to 300,000 distinct CDR3 sequences, with about 11% as singletons. The receptor's source is a male donor with ankylosing spondylitis or in good health (not recorded which). V gene TRBV12-3 or TRBV12-4 combines with J gene TRBJ1-2, with no clear D. The sample was blood, either unsorted or a sorted T cell fraction (not recorded which). The CDR3 DNA sequence: TGTGCCAGCAGCCTCGATAAAGGAGGCGGCTATGGCTACACCTTC. It is translated as CASSLDKGGGYGYTF.